Given below is one T cell receptor beta chain in context. The sample is drawn from a study of regulatory T cells in long-lasting Graves disease. Study-wide context: For under 3 months, newly diagnosed Graves' patients had been taking antithyroid drugs.

The authors built TCR beta libraries using iRepertoire HTBI primers and Arm-PCR of CDR3 regions. TCRdb recomputed calls from the multiplex PCR reads with MiXCR, one row per CDR3 protein. The sample has about 540,000 distinct CDR3 sequences, roughly 13% seen once. Specified time point: newly diagnosed GD, antithyroid drugs for less than 3 months. Construction of the TCR library relied on RNA isolated from PBMCs. The CDR3 is 15 amino acids. Germline lookup yields CDR1 MGHDK and CDR2 SYGVNS. Trimming removed 5 bases from V and 0 bases from J, with 11 bases in between. These data also formed part of another study, on T cells in Graves' hyperthyroidism and ophthalmopathy.

Sample: peripheral blood mononuclear cells (PBMCs), taken at new diagnosis, from a patient treated with antithyroid drugs. The V and J genes are TRBV25-1 and TRBJ1-5; D is ambiguous. This clonotype was obtained from a man aged 25-45 years with Graves disease. CDR3 nucleotide sequence: TGTGCCAGCAGTTCTACAGCTGATAGCAATCAGCCCCAGCATTTT. It is translated as CASSSTADSNQPQHF.